The 32 T cell receptor beta chains below all came from one sample that was sequenced in a study of cytomegalovirus exposure and HLA in healthy donors. Here immunoSEQ multiplex PCR was the method, and the copy in TCRdb shows in-frame clones only, minus some. This sample yields about 68,000 clones, of which approximately 90% are seen a single time; 2.5% to 3.5% belongs to the top ten. The sample was PBMCs. The receptors come from a man younger than 35 in good health and CMV-seronegative.

The chain employs TRBV27 and TRBJ1-5, with D maybe TRBD1 (6 bases). This CDR3 region has 15 residues. The V gene's germline CDR1 is MNHEY and CDR2 SMNVEV (reference sequence). V dropped 5 bases and J dropped 7 bases, with 18 bases sitting between them. As DNA, the CDR3 is TGTGCCAGCAGTCTGTACCGGGACAAAGTACAGCCCCAGCATTTT. Its translation: CASSLYRDKVQPQHF.

In this sample, this clone turned up once. This chain's CDR3 is CASLGTEESVTEAFF. For the CDR3, the DNA is TGTGCCAGTCTGGGGACAGAAGAAAGTGTCACTGAAGCTTTCTTT. This chain uses TRBV28 with TRBJ1-1, with TRBD1 matching 7 bases. CDR1 and CDR2 (germline): MDHEN, SYDVKM. V shed 9 bases and J 4 bases; nucleotides not matched to a gene: 14. The CDR3 totals 15 residues.

This clone was observed a few times. The rearrangement joins TRBV19 to TRBJ2-7; 12 bases match TRBD2. The CDR3 contains 15 residues. Germline-derived CDR1 and CDR2 are LNHDA and SQIVND (reference sequence). J lost 5 bases, V lost 6 bases, and 8 bases had no gene match. The CDR3 DNA reads as TGTGCCAGTAGCCCTTCCACTAGCGGGAGGAACGAGCAGTACTTC. Translation: CASSPSTSGRNEQYF.

This chain joins TRBV28 and TRBJ2-1; TRBD2 matches at 7 bases. The CDR3 runs 18 residues. CDR1 MDHEN and CDR2 SYDVKM come from the germline V gene. V was pared by 3 bases and J by 5 bases, with 16 bases of the junction left unmatched. The CDR3 loop is CASSFLPDSSGMDNEQFF. As DNA, the CDR3 is TGTGCCAGCAGTTTCCTCCCAGACTCTAGCGGTATGGACAATGAGCAGTTCTTC.

The rearrangement joins TRBV2 to TRBJ2-2, with D possibly TRBD2 on 6 matching bases. This CDR3 has 15 amino acids. V was trimmed by 3 bases and J by 4 bases, leaving 12 bases between them. Germline CDR1 SNHLY, CDR2 FYNNEI. The chain's CDR3 is CASSDRRRGTGELFF. CDR3 DNA: TGTGCCAGCAGTGACCGACGGAGGGGCACCGGGGAGCTGTTTTTT. Complete variable domain (other parts from reference TRBV2 and TRBJ2-2): EPEVTQTPSHQVTQMGQEVILRCVPISNHLYFYWYRQILGQKVEFLVSFYNNEISEKSEIFDDQFSVERPDGSNFTLKIRSTKLEDSAMYFCASSDRRRGTGELFFGEGSRLTVL.

The chain uses TRBV9 and TRBJ2-1; D remains unclear. The CDR3 has 17 residues. V was shortened by 5 bases and J by 0 bases, with 18 bases between the two germline ends. Germline V gives CDR1 SGDLS, CDR2 YYNGEE. The CDR3 sequence is CASSSSQARSSYNEQFF. CDR3 bases: TGTGCCAGCAGTTCTAGTCAAGCGCGGAGCTCCTACAATGAGCAGTTCTTC.

The table lists this clone with a few counts. The chain links TRBV27 to TRBJ1-5, with a possible D match to TRBD1 (6 bases). Trimming removed 3 bases at V and 2 bases at J, with 8 bases between. Germline V gives CDR1 MNHEY, CDR2 SMNVEV (reference sequence). The CDR3 has 14 amino acids. The CDR3 bases are TGTGCCAGCAGTTTGACAGGACGCAATCAGCCCCAGCATTTT. Its protein product is CASSLTGRNQPQHF.

The V and J genes are TRBV7-9 and TRBJ2-7; D is undetermined. The CDR3 loop spans 12 amino acids. The ends were cut back, 3 bases at V and 3 bases at J, with 6 bases in the middle. Germline CDR1 is SEHNR and CDR2 is FQNEAQ (reference sequence). This CDR3 is CASSFSVYEQYF. The CDR3 DNA follows: TGTGCCAGCAGCTTTTCGGTCTACGAGCAGTACTTC. Filled out from reference TRBV7-9 and TRBJ2-7, the complete variable domain reads DTGVSQNPRHKITKRGQNVTFRCDPISEHNRLYWYRQTLGQGPEFLTYFQNEAQLEKSRLLSDRFSAERPKGSFSTLEIQRTEQGDSAMYLCASSFSVYEQYFGPGTRLTVT.

Here the CDR3 reads CASSLQGNEKLFF. CDR3 nucleotide sequence: TGTGCCAGCAGTTTACAGGGTAATGAAAAACTGTTTTTT. The chain recombines TRBV5-4 with TRBJ1-4, with D possibly matching TRBD1 (6 bases). V lost 5 bases to trimming and J lost 4 bases, with 9 bases between them. Germline CDR1 and CDR2: SGHNT and YYREEE (reference sequence). The CDR3 extends over 13 amino acids.

CDR3 nucleotide sequence: TGTGCCAGCGGGAGGATCTCGGGGGAGCAGTACTTC. Translating it yields CASGRISGEQYF. V usage is TRBV9 and J usage is TRBJ2-7; perhaps TRBD2 as D (6 bases). The CDR3 extends over 12 amino acids. The V gene lost 7 bases and the J gene lost 7 bases, with 15 bases spanning the gap. Looked up from germline, CDR1 is SGDLS and CDR2 is YYNGEE.

The chain employs TRBV7-2 and TRBJ2-1; a possible D gene is TRBD1 (6 bases). V was clipped by 1 base and J by 2 bases, with 12 bases between them. Germline CDR1 and CDR2: SGHTA and FQGNSA. The length of the CDR3 is 16 residues. The CDR3 reads CASSLEDRIPYNEQFF. The CDR3 DNA is TGTGCCAGCAGCTTAGAAGACAGGATTCCCTACAATGAGCAGTTCTTC.

The chain carries TRBV4-1 and TRBJ2-5; D may be TRBD2 (6 bases). V was pared by 0 bases and J by 6 bases, with 11 bases between. The CDR3 totals 14 residues. Per germline, CDR1 MGHRA and CDR2 YSYEKL. The CDR3 here is CASSQEHGSQTQYF. CDR3 DNA: TGCGCCAGCAGCCAAGAACACGGGAGCCAGACCCAGTACTTC.

The V and J genes are TRBV9 and TRBJ2-1, with TRBD2 matching over 11 bases. This CDR3 region has 16 residues. V shed 4 bases, J shed 7 bases, and the junction held 10 bases outside the gene matches. Germline V lookup: CDR1 SGDLS, CDR2 YYNGEE. CDR3 DNA: TGTGCCAGCAGCACCCAACTAGCGGGAGTGGGGAATGAGCAGTTCTTC. Its translation is CASSTQLAGVGNEQFF. Full variable domain (outside the CDR3, taken from reference TRBV9 and TRBJ2-1): DSGVTQTPKHLITATGQRVTLRCSPRSGDLSVYWYQQSLDQGLQFLIQYYNGEERAKGNILERFSAQQFPDLHSELNLSSLELGDSALYFCASSTQLAGVGNEQFFGPGTRLTVL.

This clone was seen just once. The chain combines TRBV5-4 with TRBJ2-5; no firm D call. The ends were cut back, 1 base at V and 5 bases at J, with 6 bases in the middle. Germline CDR1 SGHNT, CDR2 YYREEE (reference sequence). The CDR3 is 12 residues long. CDR3: CASSLHGETQYF. As DNA, the CDR3 is TGTGCCAGCAGCTTGCATGGCGAGACCCAGTACTTC.

The rearrangement joins TRBV30 to TRBJ2-1; 11 bases are a match to TRBD1. The CDR3 has 13 residues. Germline CDR1 GTSNPN, CDR2 SVGIG (reference sequence). V dropped 5 bases and J dropped 5; count of bases not matched to a gene: 2. CDR3 sequence (DNA): TGTGCCTGGGGACAGGGGGCAAACAATGAGCAGTTCTTC. This gives the protein CAWGQGANNEQFF.

The chain uses TRBV5-1 and TRBJ2-4; D is ambiguous. The CDR3 has 15 residues. V lost 7 bases, J lost 7 bases, and 21 bases lay in between. CDR1 is SGHRS and CDR2 is YFSETQ in the germline V gene. CDR3 nucleotide sequence: TGCGCCAGCCCCCGACGGCGCTTTCTGAGGAACATTCAGTACTTC. As protein: CASPRRRFLRNIQYF.

The J gene is TRBJ2-1, the V gene TRBV29-1; D is possibly TRBD2 (5 bases). Germline V CDR1 and CDR2: SQVTM, ANQGSEA. V lost 6 bases to trimming and J lost 2 bases, with 8 bases between them. The CDR3 totals 12 residues. CDR3 loop: CSVTGAYNEQFF. DNA of the CDR3: TGCAGCGTGACCGGGGCCTACAATGAGCAGTTCTTC.

This rearrangement joins TRBV2 to TRBJ1-2; possibly TRBD1 for D (6 bases). The CDR3 is 18 amino acids. V was cut by 5 bases and J by 2 bases, with 24 bases left in between. Germline lookup yields CDR1 SNHLY and CDR2 FYNNEI. The CDR3 DNA reads as TGTGCCAGCAGTCATCGGAGGGGGGGGGCAGTAAAAAACTATGGCTACACCTTC. Its translation: CASSHRRGGAVKNYGYTF.

The chain is built from TRBV14 and TRBJ1-4; D is unclear. This CDR3 spans 14 amino acids. Looked up from germline, CDR1 is SGHDN and CDR2 is FVKESK. V lost 4 bases and J 7 bases, leaving 13 bases between the germline ends. In DNA, the CDR3 is TGTGCCAGCAGCCGGGGAGGTGGAGGTGAAAAACTGTTTTTT. This codes for CASSRGGGGEKLFF.

The chain carries TRBV7-2 and TRBJ1-4, with D perhaps TRBD1 (5 bases). Germline loops: CDR1 SGHTA, CDR2 FQGNSA. Between the trimmed V and J ends, which lost 2 bases and 3 bases, there was a span of 13 bases. This CDR3 comprises 16 residues. Written as DNA, the CDR3 is TGTGCCAGCAGCTTAAAGGTCCAGGGTGCTAATGAAAAACTGTTTTTT. This translates into CASSLKVQGANEKLFF.

The genes are TRBV27 and TRBJ2-1; D is ambiguous. This CDR3 is built from 13 residues. Trimming stripped 6 bases from V and 4 bases from J, with 10 bases between. Germline values: CDR1 MNHEY, CDR2 SMNVEV (reference sequence). Here the CDR3 DNA reads TGTGCCAGCAGAATGTCCCTTTACAATGAGCAGTTCTTC. It specifies CASRMSLYNEQFF.

The rearrangement uses TRBV11-2 and TRBJ2-1, with D uncertain. CDR3 length: 14 residues. V dropped 5 bases and J dropped 4 bases, with 12 bases sitting between them. Germline V gene lookup returns CDR1 SGHAT and CDR2 FQNNGV. Here the CDR3 DNA reads TGTGCCAGCAGCAAAGACCACGGGTACAATGAGCAGTTCTTC. Amino acid sequence: CASSKDHGYNEQFF.

The genes are TRBV28 and TRBJ1-1; maybe TRBD1 (6 bases). The CDR3 extends over 13 amino acids. Trimming cost V 6 bases and J 3 bases, with 11 bases left between them. Per germline, CDR1 MDHEN and CDR2 SYDVKM. The CDR3 DNA sequence: TGTGCCAGCAGGGCGGGGGGGCACACTGAAGCTTTCTTT. Translation: CASRAGGHTEAFF.

The CDR3 protein is CASSEGWNRLFF. For the CDR3, the DNA is TGTGCCAGCAGTGAAGGGTGGAACAGGCTGTTTTTT. This sequence joins TRBV6-1 and TRBJ1-4, with a tentative D call TRBD1 (5 bases). The ends were cut back, 1 base at V and 14 bases at J, with 11 bases in the middle. Germline CDR1 is MNHNS and CDR2 is SASEGT. The CDR3 is made up of 12 amino acids.

A note on this clone: The germline gene is not matched at one end of the junction; a read error may be the cause. V and J are TRBV5-5 and TRBJ2-7; 10 positions match TRBD1. This CDR3 is built from 14 residues. Germline V CDR1 and CDR2: SGHKS, YYEKEE (reference sequence). The CDR3 DNA sequence: TGTGCCAGCAGCTTGGGGACAGGGGGATACGGGCAGTACTTC. It is translated as CASSLGTGGYGQYF. The complete variable domain, with remaining parts taken from reference TRBV5-5 and TRBJ2-7, reads DAGVTQSPTHLIKTRGQQVTLRCSPISGHKSVSWYQQVLGQGPQFIFQYYEKEERGRGNFPDRFSARQFPNYSSELNVNALLLGDSALYLCASSLGTGGYGQYFGPGTRLTVT.

The chain carries TRBV4-1 and TRBJ2-7, with 8 bases lining up with TRBD1. CDR1 is MGHRA and CDR2 is YSYEKL in the germline V gene. Trimming removed 4 bases from V and 7 bases from J; junction bases left unmatched: 12. The CDR3 length is 15 residues. CDR3 sequence (DNA): TGCGCCAGCAGCCCTCTTCAGGGGGCCCAAAGGGAGCAGTACTTC. This codes for CASSPLQGAQREQYF.

The chain joins TRBV6-6 to TRBJ2-1; the match to TRBD2 covers 7 bases. The ends lost 8 bases at V and 8 bases at J; junction bases unmatched: 6. The CDR3 covers 12 residues. Germline V gene sequence: CDR1 MNHNY, CDR2 SVGAGI (reference sequence). The CDR3 DNA reads as TGTGCCAGCTGGGGAGGGCCTCATGAGCAGTTCTTC. Translation: CASWGGPHEQFF.

The CDR3 loop reads CASSLTGGGETQYF. The CDR3 nucleotides are TGCGCCAGCAGCTTGACGGGCGGGGGAGAGACCCAGTACTTC. This chain connects TRBV5-1 to TRBJ2-5; TRBD2 agrees at 7 bases. This CDR3 region has 14 residues. From germline, CDR1 is SGHRS and CDR2 YFSETQ. The V gene end was trimmed by 1 base and the J gene end by 4 bases; junction bases not matched to a gene: 4.

This clone was seen just once. The chain uses TRBV19 and TRBJ2-3, with TRBD2 matching over 13 bases. V dropped 6 bases and J dropped 4; count of bases not matched to a gene: 4. Germline CDR1 reads LNHDA; CDR2 reads SQIVND (reference sequence). The CDR3 totals 15 residues. CDR3 residues: CASRRTSGSADTQYF. CDR3 coding DNA: TGTGCCAGTAGACGGACTAGCGGGAGTGCAGATACGCAGTATTTT. The complete variable domain, with remaining parts taken from reference TRBV19 and TRBJ2-3, reads DGGITQSPKYLFRKEGQNVTLSCEQNLNHDAMYWYRQDPGQGLRLIYYSQIVNDFQKGDIAEGYSVSREKKESFPLTVTSAQKNPTAFYLCASRRTSGSADTQYFGPGTRLTVL.

A single count supports this clone. The chain joins TRBV5-8 to TRBJ2-2; D gene ambiguous. This CDR3 comprises 12 residues. Deletions cut 4 bases from V and 8 bases from J, with 9 bases between. The V gene's germline CDR1 is SGHTS and CDR2 YDEGEE. The CDR3 region has the DNA TGTGCCAGCAGCATCAGTCAGGGGGAGCTGTTTTTT. Its protein is CASSISQGELFF.

In regard to this clone: Other DNA sequences in this sample translate to the same CDR3. The chain uses TRBV9 and TRBJ2-3; 10 bases match TRBD2. Trimming cost V 3 bases and J 1 base; bases outside gene matches: 2. Germline V gene data show CDR1 as SGDLS and CDR2 as YYNGEE. CDR3 length: 15 amino acids. The chain's CDR3 is CASSGLAGRTDTQYF. DNA for the CDR3: TGTGCCAGCAGCGGACTAGCGGGCCGCACAGATACGCAGTATTTT.

This chain connects TRBV27 to TRBJ2-3; TRBD2 aligns across 7 bases. The CDR3 sequence is 14 residues long. The V and J ends lost 8 bases and 6 bases, in that order; junction bases with no gene match: 11. The germline CDR1 and CDR2 sequences are MNHEY and SMNVEV (reference sequence). CDR3 amino acids: CASRIRLALDTQYF. The CDR3 DNA is TGTGCCAGCCGGATAAGACTAGCACTCGATACGCAGTATTTT.